One and the same sample provided the 19 T cell receptor beta chains below, sequenced in a study of ipilimumab plus nivolumab after autologous stem cell transplantation. Sequenced by immunoSEQ multiplex PCR; TCRdb stores in-frame clones only, minus some. Among more than 9,500 clones listed, 60% to 80% were seen once. Sequencing was performed on PBMCs, taken in a trial of ipilimumab plus nivolumab as post-transplant consolidation. These receptors were collected from a male donor with diffuse large B-cell lymphoma.

For the CDR3, the DNA is TGTGCCACCGCCTGGGCGGGAAACACTGAAGCTTTCTTT. It yields the protein CATAWAGNTEAFF. This rearrangement joins TRBV30 to TRBJ1-1; D gene unclear. The V gene's germline CDR1 is GTSNPN and CDR2 SVGIG (reference sequence). The CDR3 extends over 13 amino acids. Trimming cost V 8 bases and J 2 bases, with 15 bases left between them.

This clone was detected once. The chain uses TRBV11-2 and TRBJ1-2; TRBD1 agrees at 7 bases. Germline V gene lookup returns CDR1 SGHAT and CDR2 FQNNGV. After removal of 1 base from V and 3 bases from J, the junction contained 5 bases not matched to a gene. The CDR3 is 15 residues long. The CDR3 DNA reads as TGTGCCAGCAGCTTAGTGACAGGGCTTGACTATGGCTACACCTTC. This gives the protein CASSLVTGLDYGYTF.

The genes are TRBV27 and TRBJ1-2; D is unclear. The CDR3 is made up of 13 amino acids. V was cut by 5 bases and J by 5 bases, with 12 bases left in between. Per germline, CDR1 MNHEY and CDR2 SMNVEV (reference sequence). The CDR3 DNA is TGTGCCAGCAGTCCCGACGGATCGTATGGCTACACCTTC. It encodes CASSPDGSYGYTF.

The chain combines TRBV14 with TRBJ1-2; maybe TRBD1 (5 bases). Germline values: CDR1 SGHDN, CDR2 FVKESK. Trimming pared 6 bases from V and 2 bases from J, leaving 13 bases between. This CDR3 has 14 amino acids. The CDR3, as DNA: TGTGCCAGCAGACCCACAGGAAACAACTATGGCTACACCTTC. It specifies CASRPTGNNYGYTF.

This chain joins TRBV7-8 and TRBJ1-1; 11 positions match TRBD1. The CDR3 loop spans 14 amino acids. With 3 bases clipped from V and 10 bases from J, the junction kept 7 bases outside the gene matches. Germline V gene sequence: CDR1 SGHVS, CDR2 FQNEAQ. The CDR3 reads CASSFGTGGWGAFF. CDR3 coding DNA: TGTGCCAGCAGCTTTGGGACAGGGGGATGGGGAGCTTTCTTT.

For the CDR3, the DNA is TGTGCCAGTAGCGGGGCACCGGCAGATACGCAGTATTTT. Translated, it gives CASSGAPADTQYF. This chain joins TRBV7-9 and TRBJ2-3, with TRBD2 matching over 8 bases. The junction had 6 bases not matched to a gene; V was cut back by 9 bases and J by 4 bases. Germline V gene lookup returns CDR1 SEHNR and CDR2 FQNEAQ (reference sequence). This CDR3 is 13 amino acids long.

The chain carries TRBV6-5 and TRBJ2-7; 10 bases line up with TRBD1. V lost 2 bases and J lost 4; bases outside the gene matches: 5. The CDR3 is 15 residues long. CDR1 is MNHEY, CDR2 SVGAGI, per germline. The CDR3 DNA is TGTGCCAGCAGTTACCGCGACAGGGGGCAATACGAGCAGTACTTC. The encoded protein is CASSYRDRGQYEQYF.

This rearrangement joins TRBV10-2 to TRBJ1-5; weak D call: TRBD1 (5 bases). V was clipped by 8 bases and J by 0 bases, with 11 bases between them. Germline CDR1 and CDR2: WSHSY and SAAADI. This CDR3 is built from 14 residues. CDR3 sequence (DNA): TGCGCCAGCGGGGGAAATTATAGCAATCAGCCCCAGCATTTT. This translates into CASGGNYSNQPQHF.

The J gene is TRBJ2-1, the V gene TRBV4-3, with D hard to call. The CDR3 totals 14 residues. Germline V gene data show CDR1 as LGHNA and CDR2 as YSLEER. Trimming stripped 5 bases from V and 9 bases from J, with 17 bases between. For the CDR3, the DNA is TGCGCCAGCAGCGAGGAGATTGAGGTGGGTGAGCAGTTCTTC. Residues: CASSEEIEVGEQFF.

This clone was counted a few times. The chain links TRBV5-1 to TRBJ1-5, with a weak D call TRBD1 (6 bases). V lost 4 bases and J 4 bases, leaving 15 bases between the germline ends. CDR1 and CDR2 from the germline V gene are SGHRS and YFSETQ. The CDR3 runs to 15 residues. The CDR3 bases are TGCGCCAGCAGCGTGGAAGGGGGGAGAAATCAGCCCCAGCATTTT. Translation gives CASSVEGGRNQPQHF.

CDR3 region: CSVVGGSYEQYF. The CDR3 DNA sequence: TGCAGCGTTGTTGGGGGATCCTACGAGCAGTACTTC. The chain carries TRBV29-1 and TRBJ2-7; perhaps D is TRBD1 or TRBD2 (5 bases each). The CDR3 loop spans 12 amino acids. Trimming removed 4 bases at V and 1 base at J, with 8 bases between. Germline CDR1 reads SQVTM; CDR2 reads ANQGSEA.

The J gene is TRBJ2-3, the V gene TRBV5-5, with 7 bases matching TRBD1. The CDR3 length is 15 residues. Germline V lookup: CDR1 SGHKS, CDR2 YYEKEE (reference sequence). Trimming took 6 bases from V and 0 from J; bases not matched to a gene: 7. The CDR3 is CASKGQLTSTDTQYF. Written as DNA, the CDR3 is TGTGCCAGCAAGGGACAGCTGACTAGCACAGATACGCAGTATTTT.

This clone appeared a single time. This CDR3 is CASSLGVEAFF. The DNA of the CDR3 is TGCGCCAGCAGCTTGGGCGTTGAAGCTTTCTTT. The chain joins TRBV5-1 to TRBJ1-1; D remains unclear. The CDR3 totals 11 residues. CDR1 is SGHRS and CDR2 is YFSETQ in the germline V gene. V shed 0 bases and J shed 7 bases, with 4 bases lying between them.

Relative to its sample, this clone is medium-sized. The chain has TRBV7-8 and TRBJ1-2; 10 bases fit TRBD1. Germline CDR1 reads SGHVS; CDR2 reads FQNEAQ. J lost 4 bases, V lost 5 bases, and 4 bases had no gene match. This CDR3 has 14 amino acids. As DNA, the CDR3 is TGTGCCAGCAGCCCCGGGACAGGGGTCTATGGCTACACCTTC. Protein sequence: CASSPGTGVYGYTF.

This clone appeared a few times. V usage is TRBV30 and J usage is TRBJ2-7; 8 positions agree with TRBD2. The CDR3 has 17 residues. Germline lookup yields CDR1 GTSNPN and CDR2 SVGIG (reference sequence). J lost 0 bases, V lost 0 bases, and 10 bases had no gene match. This CDR3 is CAWSVLASGLNSYEQYF. The CDR3 DNA reads as TGTGCCTGGAGTGTACTGGCTAGCGGGCTAAACTCCTACGAGCAGTACTTC.

This clone was found once. The chain has TRBV7-2 and TRBJ1-1; 9 bases are a match to TRBD1. J was trimmed by 3 bases and V by 5 bases; bases with no gene match: 10. The CDR3 is 16 amino acids. Germline loops: CDR1 SGHTA, CDR2 FQGNSA. Here the CDR3 reads CASSRGQGNWDTEAFF. For the CDR3, the DNA is TGTGCCAGCAGCAGGGGACAGGGTAATTGGGACACTGAAGCTTTCTTT.

The chain's CDR3 is CATLGDGNVAYEQYF. In DNA, the CDR3 is TGTGCCACCCTCGGAGACGGGAACGTGGCCTACGAGCAGTACTTC. This chain uses TRBV10-3 with TRBJ2-7; TRBD2 might be the D (5 bases). Germline assignment: CDR1 ENHRY and CDR2 SYGVKD. This CDR3 comprises 15 residues. Trimming stripped 10 bases from V and 2 bases from J, with 21 bases between.

Only a few counts were recorded for this clone. The rearrangement links TRBV2 to TRBJ2-1, with a tentative D call TRBD1 (5 bases). V lost 6 bases to trimming and J lost 0 bases, with 12 bases between them. The CDR3 runs to 15 residues. Germline-derived CDR1 and CDR2 are SNHLY and FYNNEI. This chain's CDR3 is CASRAGLSSYNEQFF. The CDR3 DNA sequence: TGTGCCAGCAGAGCAGGGCTTAGCTCCTACAATGAGCAGTTCTTC.

The rearrangement joins TRBV19 to TRBJ2-4, with 8 bases aligning to TRBD1. The CDR3 loop spans 15 amino acids. Germline CDR1 reads LNHDA; CDR2 reads SQIVND (reference sequence). Trimming cost V 0 bases and J 6 bases; bases outside gene matches: 4. The CDR3 DNA sequence: TGTGCCAGTAGTATAGAGGACAGGGAAGGAAACATTCAGTACTTC. Protein product: CASSIEDREGNIQYF.